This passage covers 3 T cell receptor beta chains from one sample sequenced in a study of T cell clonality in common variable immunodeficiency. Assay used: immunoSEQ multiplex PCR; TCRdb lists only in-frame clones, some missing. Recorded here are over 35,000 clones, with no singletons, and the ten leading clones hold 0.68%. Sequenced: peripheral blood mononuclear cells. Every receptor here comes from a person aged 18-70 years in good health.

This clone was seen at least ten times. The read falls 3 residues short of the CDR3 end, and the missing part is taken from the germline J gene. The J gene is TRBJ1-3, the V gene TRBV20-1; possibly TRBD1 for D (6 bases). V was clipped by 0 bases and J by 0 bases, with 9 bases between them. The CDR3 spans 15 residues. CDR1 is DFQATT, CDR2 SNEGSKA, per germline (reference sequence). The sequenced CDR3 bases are TGCAGTGCTAGAGATCCCAGGGGCTCTGGAAACACC. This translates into CSARDPRGSGNT. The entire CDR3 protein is CSARDPRGSGNTIYF.

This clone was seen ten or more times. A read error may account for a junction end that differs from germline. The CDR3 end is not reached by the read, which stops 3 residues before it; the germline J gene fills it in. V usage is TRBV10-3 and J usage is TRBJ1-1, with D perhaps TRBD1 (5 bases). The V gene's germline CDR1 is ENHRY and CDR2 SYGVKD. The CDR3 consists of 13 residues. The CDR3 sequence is CAVSDGGNTEAFF. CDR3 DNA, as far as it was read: TGTGCCGTCAGTGACGGGGGGAACACTGAA.

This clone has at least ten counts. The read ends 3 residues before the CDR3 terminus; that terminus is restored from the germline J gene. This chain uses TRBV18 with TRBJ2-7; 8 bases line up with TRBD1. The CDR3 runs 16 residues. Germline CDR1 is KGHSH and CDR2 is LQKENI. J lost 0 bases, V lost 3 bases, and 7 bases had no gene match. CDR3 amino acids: CASSPANRGFSYEQYF. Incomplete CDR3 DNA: TGTGCCAGCTCACCTGCGAACAGGGGGTTCTCCTACGAG.